The clone carrying this TCR beta chain was recorded many times. Its specificity is unknown. Researchers took RNA transcripts and amplified the TCR beta CDR3 regions from them. The HTBI set primed first-round TCR CDR3 RT-PCR. TCRdb reprocessed the multiplex PCR reads with MiXCR, giving one entry per CDR3 protein. Among 530,000 or so distinct CDR3 sequences, approximately 25% were seen once, and the ten largest hold approximately 11%. The sample belongs to a study of T cells in Graves' hyperthyroidism and ophthalmopathy. Points from the study as a whole: Classification by a 13 V-J model distinguished ophthalmopathy from stable hyperthyroidism. In blood, most of the thyroid clonotypes expanded above 0.001 were also present.

Every diagnosis used clinical symptoms, serum thyroxine and TRAb, thyroid ultrasound and orbital computed tomography. Source material for PBMCs was about 10 ml fresh peripheral blood. The CDR3 has 12 amino acids. Germline CDR1 reads MNHNS; CDR2 reads SASEGT. V lost 6 bases, J lost 7 bases, and 12 bases lay in between. The TCR was taken from a woman between 25 and 40 years old with Graves' ophthalmopathy. Sequenced: blood. V gene TRBV6-1 combines with J gene TRBJ1-2; D is undetermined. The DNA for the CDR3 is TGTGCCAGCAGGGGAGACCGGTTTGGCTACACCTTC. Its protein product is CASRGDRFGYTF.